Shown below are 23 T cell receptor beta chains from a single sample sequenced in a study of radiation and T cells in renal cell carcinoma. Clones were read by immunoSEQ multiplex PCR, and TCRdb kept only the in-frame ones, dropping some. The repertoire holds 130,000 or so clones, less than 90% seen once, with 20% to 25% in the top ten. Time point of the sample: baseline pretreatment blood. Treatment specified: 15 Gy SBRT to primary tumor, nephrectomy 4 weeks later. Here the sequenced sample was blood, taken from a patient whose treatment included radiotherapy and nephrectomy. The receptor source for this set is a woman between 45 and 65 years old with renal cell carcinoma.

V usage is TRBV30 and J usage is TRBJ2-3; D is unclear. In germline, CDR1 is GTSNPN, CDR2 SVGIG (reference sequence). Trimming shortened V by 0 bases and J by 1 base, and 14 bases separated the two germline ends. The CDR3 totals 16 residues. The CDR3 reads CAWSVFTAARTDTQYF. Written as DNA, the CDR3 is TGTGCCTGGAGTGTATTCACCGCTGCACGCACAGATACGCAGTATTTT.

This clone was counted once. This rearrangement joins TRBV19 to TRBJ1-2; tentatively, D is TRBD1 (5 bases). This CDR3 is 15 amino acids long. CDR1 and CDR2 (germline): LNHDA, SQIVND (reference sequence). The V end was cut by 0 bases, the J end by 4 bases, with 12 bases between. CDR3 in amino acids: CASSIDGGGTYGYTF. The CDR3 coding sequence is TGTGCCAGTAGTATAGATGGGGGAGGAACCTATGGCTACACCTTC.

This chain links TRBV6-5 with TRBJ1-6; the match to TRBD1 covers 9 bases. CDR3 length equals 14 residues. Per the germline V gene, CDR1 is MNHEY and CDR2 is SVGAGI. J gave up 9 bases and V 6 bases, and 6 bases lay outside the gene matches. The CDR3 nucleotides read TGTGCCAGCAGGGGACAGGGATACGTTTCACCCCTCCACTTT. The encoded protein is CASRGQGYVSPLHF.

The DNA of the CDR3 is TGTGCCAGCAGCGGCCAGACAGGGTGGGACTATGGCTACACCTTC. It specifies CASSGQTGWDYGYTF. V gene TRBV7-9 combines with J gene TRBJ1-2; 7 bases match TRBD1. The junction had 9 bases not matched to a gene; V was cut back by 5 bases and J by 3 bases. The CDR3 extends over 15 amino acids. Germline CDR1 SEHNR, CDR2 FQNEAQ (reference sequence).

The V call is TRBV7-9, the J call TRBJ2-7; 9 bases agree with TRBD1. Germline V gene data show CDR1 as SEHNR and CDR2 as FQNEAQ (reference sequence). The CDR3 sequence is 14 residues long. The ends lost 3 bases at V and 4 bases at J; junction bases unmatched: 4. CDR3 amino acids: CASSFGTGRYEQYF. As DNA, the CDR3 is TGTGCCAGCAGCTTCGGGACAGGGCGTTACGAGCAGTACTTC. Looking up the rest from reference TRBV7-9 and TRBJ2-7 gives the full variable domain: DTGVSQNPRHKITKRGQNVTFRCDPISEHNRLYWYRQTLGQGPEFLTYFQNEAQLEKSRLLSDRFSAERPKGSFSTLEIQRTEQGDSAMYLCASSFGTGRYEQYFGPGTRLTVT.

The genes are TRBV7-2 and TRBJ2-7; D unresolved. The CDR3 consists of 13 residues. Germline V gene lookup returns CDR1 SGHTA and CDR2 FQGNSA. Trimming stripped 5 bases from V and 0 bases from J, with 8 bases between. CDR3 sequence (DNA): TGTGCCAGCAGCCCTGGCGGCTCCTACGAGCAGTACTTC. This sequence encodes CASSPGGSYEQYF.

This clone has just a few counts. V is TRBV20-1 and J is TRBJ1-4; D remains ambiguous. The V gene's germline CDR1 is DFQATT and CDR2 SNEGSKA (reference sequence). Between the trimmed V and J ends, which lost 7 bases and 10 bases, there was a span of 7 bases. The CDR3 totals 9 residues. The CDR3 is CSGGRKLFF. DNA for the CDR3: TGCAGTGGTGGGAGAAAACTGTTTTTT.

This clone was seen just once. The V and J genes are TRBV7-9 and TRBJ2-7; D not resolved. Trimming removed 4 bases at V and 5 bases at J, with 12 bases between. Germline V gene sequence: CDR1 SEHNR, CDR2 FQNEAQ (reference sequence). The CDR3 extends over 13 amino acids. The CDR3 DNA is TGTGCCAGCAGCTCTCGGAATAGGGACGAGCAGTACTTC. Amino acid sequence: CASSSRNRDEQYF.

The gene calls are TRBV7-2 and TRBJ1-5; D might be TRBD1 (6 bases). Germline values: CDR1 SGHTA, CDR2 FQGNSA. The CDR3 runs to 12 residues. Trimming stripped 6 bases from V and 10 bases from J, with 13 bases between. The CDR3 protein is CASSSDSPPQHF. Here the CDR3 DNA reads TGTGCCAGCAGTTCGGACAGTCCTCCCCAGCATTTT.

The CDR3 region is CASSYVGEGELFF. CDR3 bases: TGTGCCAGCAGTTACGTGGGGGAGGGGGAGCTGTTTTTT. The rearrangement links TRBV6-5 to TRBJ2-2; D is tentatively TRBD1 or TRBD2 (5 bases each). There are 13 residues in the CDR3. The ends were cut back, 2 bases at V and 8 bases at J, with 9 bases in the middle. Germline CDR1 reads MNHEY; CDR2 reads SVGAGI.

This sequence joins TRBV19 and TRBJ2-3; no definite D call. CDR1 LNHDA and CDR2 SQIVND come from the germline V gene (reference sequence). The ends were cut back, 1 base at V and 0 bases at J, with 11 bases in the middle. CDR3 length equals 16 residues. The CDR3 loop reads CASSIGSFSSTDTQYF. As DNA, the CDR3 is TGTGCCAGTAGTATAGGAAGTTTTTCTAGCACAGATACGCAGTATTTT.

V and J are TRBV6-1 and TRBJ2-6, with 8 bases that match TRBD1. Trimming removed 4 bases from V and 0 bases from J; junction bases left unmatched: 11. Looked up from germline, CDR1 is MNHNS and CDR2 is SASEGT. This CDR3 spans 19 amino acids. Written as DNA, the CDR3 is TGTGCCAGCAGTGCCAGGGGGCTCCTAGGGAGCTCTGGGGCCAACGTCCTGACTTTC. Protein sequence: CASSARGLLGSSGANVLTF.

This chain uses TRBV6-1 with TRBJ1-5; D is ambiguous. Germline V CDR1 and CDR2: MNHNS, SASEGT. The germline V and J ends were trimmed by 2 bases and 3 bases, with 5 bases remaining between them. This CDR3 is 13 amino acids long. CDR3 loop: CASSEYSNQPQHF. The CDR3 region has the DNA TGTGCCAGCAGTGAATATTCCAATCAGCCCCAGCATTTT.

The gene calls are TRBV6-5 and TRBJ1-2; D may be TRBD1 (5 bases). Germline CDR1 MNHEY, CDR2 SVGAGI. This CDR3 comprises 15 residues. V was cut by 6 bases and J by 4 bases, with 18 bases left in between. CDR3 region: CASRSGTAGFYGYTF. The CDR3 nucleotides read TGTGCCAGCAGATCCGGGACGGCCGGATTCTATGGCTACACCTTC.

This rearrangement joins TRBV29-1 to TRBJ2-1, with a possible D match to TRBD2 (7 bases). The CDR3 is made up of 13 amino acids. CDR1 and CDR2 from the germline V gene are SQVTM and ANQGSEA. Trimming took off 3 bases at V and 6 bases at J, with 12 bases between the two ends. Here the CDR3 DNA reads TGCAGCGTTGATAGGGGGGGAGGCAATGAGCAGTTCTTC. Translated: CSVDRGGGNEQFF.

The chain couples TRBV7-2 to TRBJ1-2; 10 nucleotides match TRBD1. Trimming cost V 4 bases and J 6 bases; bases outside gene matches: 8. Germline-derived CDR1 and CDR2 are SGHTA and FQGNSA. This CDR3 comprises 15 residues. The CDR3 protein is CASSWRPGQGNGYTF. The CDR3 bases are TGTGCCAGCAGCTGGCGCCCGGGACAGGGGAATGGCTACACCTTC.

This clone was seen more than once but under ten times. The gene calls are TRBV30 and TRBJ2-7, with D perhaps TRBD2 (6 bases). Trimming cost V 3 bases and J 8 bases, with 20 bases left between them. The germline CDR1 and CDR2 sequences are GTSNPN and SVGIG (reference sequence). The CDR3 is 14 amino acids. CDR3 region: CAWRVGRGIQKQYF. The CDR3 nucleotides are TGTGCCTGGAGAGTAGGACGGGGGATTCAGAAGCAGTACTTC.

The chain employs TRBV14 and TRBJ1-1; no reliable D call. The germline V gene encodes CDR1 SGHDN and CDR2 FVKESK. V dropped 2 bases and J dropped 6 bases, with 13 bases sitting between them. The CDR3 extends over 14 amino acids. The CDR3 spells CASSQYLGGAEAFF. The CDR3 DNA sequence: TGTGCCAGCAGCCAATATCTGGGAGGCGCTGAAGCTTTCTTT.

The J gene is TRBJ2-7, the V gene TRBV2; the D is unclear. This CDR3 is 13 amino acids long. Trimming left V 4 bases short and J 2 bases short, with 9 bases between. Germline CDR1 SNHLY, CDR2 FYNNEI. CDR3 sequence reads: CASSADGTYEQYF. DNA of the CDR3: TGTGCCAGCAGTGCGGACGGAACCTACGAGCAGTACTTC.

The chain is built from TRBV7-9 and TRBJ1-2, with a possible D match to TRBD1 (5 bases). Trimming cost V 8 bases and J 2 bases, with 6 bases left between them. This CDR3 region has 11 residues. CDR1 SEHNR and CDR2 FQNEAQ come from the germline V gene (reference sequence). The CDR3 region is CASGANYGYTF. CDR3 DNA: TGTGCCAGCGGGGCGAACTATGGCTACACCTTC.

The chain employs TRBV13 and TRBJ1-6; maybe TRBD1 (5 bases). Trimming pared 1 base from V and 6 bases from J, leaving 13 bases between. The CDR3 consists of 16 residues. Germline CDR1 and CDR2: PRHDT and FYEKMQ (reference sequence). The CDR3 here is CASSLAGTESNSPLHF. The CDR3 nucleotides are TGTGCCAGCAGCTTAGCGGGGACCGAATCTAATTCACCCCTCCACTTT.

CDR3 nucleotide sequence: TGTGCCAGCAGCACACACAGGGACAGTAACTATGGCTACACCTTC. It yields the protein CASSTHRDSNYGYTF. The rearrangement joins TRBV5-5 to TRBJ1-2, with 7 bases aligning to TRBD1. CDR3 size: 15 residues. With V trimmed by 4 bases and J by 1 base, 7 bases remained unmatched. In germline, CDR1 is SGHKS, CDR2 YYEKEE (reference sequence).

The chain has TRBV9 and TRBJ2-3; 9 nucleotides line up with TRBD2. The length of the CDR3 is 15 residues. Germline loops: CDR1 SGDLS, CDR2 YYNGEE. The V segment lost 3 bases and the J segment 2 bases; nucleotides outside the gene matches: 4. CDR3 coding DNA: TGTGCCAGCAGCGGAGCGGGGGGCCTCACAGATACGCAGTATTTT. Amino acid sequence: CASSGAGGLTDTQYF. Drawing the rest from reference TRBV9 and TRBJ2-3, the complete variable domain is DSGVTQTPKHLITATGQRVTLRCSPRSGDLSVYWYQQSLDQGLQFLIQYYNGEERAKGNILERFSAQQFPDLHSELNLSSLELGDSALYFCASSGAGGLTDTQYFGPGTRLTVL.